Below, 3 T cell receptor beta chains from the same sample are listed, as sequenced in a study of shared clonotypes between healthy human individuals. Clones were read by immunoSEQ multiplex PCR, and TCRdb kept only the in-frame ones, dropping some. This table has millions of clones, roughly 94% appearing once. The sequencing sample was made of naive CD4+ T cells sorted from blood. Regarding subset: CD45RA+ positively selected. The receptor set was obtained from a man younger than 30 in good health.

CDR3 coding DNA: TGTGCCAGCTCACCACCGAACCCTGAAAAAGAGACCCAGTACTTC. This codes for CASSPPNPEKETQYF. The J gene is TRBJ2-5, the V gene TRBV18; D is unclear. Germline V gene data show CDR1 as KGHSH and CDR2 as LQKENI. With 0 bases removed from V and 3 bases from J, the gap between germline ends came to 11 bases. The CDR3 contains 15 residues.

The chain employs TRBV30 and TRBJ2-2; TRBD1 aligns across 8 bases. The CDR3 runs 16 residues. CDR1 is GTSNPN, CDR2 SVGIG, per germline (reference sequence). J lost 5 bases, V lost 2 bases, and 10 bases had no gene match. DNA of the CDR3: TGTGCCTGGAGTAACCCTACAGGGGGTACAACCGGGGAGCTGTTTTTT. This gives the protein CAWSNPTGGTTGELFF.

The chain recombines TRBV7-3 with TRBJ2-3, with no clear D. The ends were cut back, 2 bases at V and 0 bases at J, with 12 bases in the middle. Germline values: CDR1 SGHTA, CDR2 FQGTGA. This CDR3 spans 16 amino acids. CDR3 nucleotides: TGTGCCAGCAGCTTATCGACGACACACAGCACAGATACGCAGTATTTT. The encoded protein is CASSLSTTHSTDTQYF. Variable domain in full (rest from reference TRBV7-3 and TRBJ2-3): GAGVSQTPSNKVTEKGKYVELRCDPISGHTALYWYRQSLGQGPEFLIYFQGTGAADDSGLPNDRFFAVRPEGSVSTLKIQRTERGDSAVYLCASSLSTTHSTDTQYFGPGTRLTVL.